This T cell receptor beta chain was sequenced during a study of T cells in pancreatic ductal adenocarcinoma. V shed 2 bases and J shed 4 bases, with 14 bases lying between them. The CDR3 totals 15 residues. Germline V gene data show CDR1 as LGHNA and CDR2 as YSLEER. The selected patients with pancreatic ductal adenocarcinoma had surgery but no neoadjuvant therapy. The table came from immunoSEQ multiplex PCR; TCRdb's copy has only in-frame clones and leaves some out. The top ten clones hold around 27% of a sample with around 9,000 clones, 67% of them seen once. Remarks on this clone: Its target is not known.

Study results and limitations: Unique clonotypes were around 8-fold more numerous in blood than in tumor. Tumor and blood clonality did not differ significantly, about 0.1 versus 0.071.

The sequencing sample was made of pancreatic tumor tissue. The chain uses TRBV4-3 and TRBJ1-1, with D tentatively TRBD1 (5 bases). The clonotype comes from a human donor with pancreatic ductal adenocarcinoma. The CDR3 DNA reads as TGCGCCAGCAGCCAACAGGGAGAAGGCGGCACTGAAGCTTTCTTT. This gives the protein CASSQQGEGGTEAFF.